This T cell receptor (beta chain) was identified in a study of blood T cell repertoires in COVID-19. At the level of the study: Specimens from acute and convalescent COVID-19 originated in the United States, Italy and Spain. In each case, the material was cDNA or gDNA derived from T cells, B-cell-depleted T cells, or PBMCs.

This clone was seen only once. CDR1 and CDR2 from the germline V gene are SGHRS and YFSETQ. V dropped 0 bases and J dropped 2; count of bases not matched to a gene: 1. CDR3 length equals 16 residues. Original processing notes: Counts of nucleated cells, estimated from reference gene primer amplification, were obtained. The method was immunoSEQ multiplex PCR; TCRdb's version includes in-frame clones alone and lacks a portion of them. From that table come the V and J calls and clone size; the DNA was used to work out D and trimming. The sample holds about 260,000 clones; around 84% are singletons and the top ten take under 5.5%.

The sample was peripheral blood. This receptor was obtained from a man between 60 and 70 years old with acute or convalescent COVID-19. V is TRBV5-1 and J is TRBJ2-2; 10 bases are shared with TRBD2. Here the CDR3 DNA reads TGCGCCAGCAGCTTGGGACTAGCGGGCAACACCGGGGAGCTGTTTTTT. Protein product: CASSLGLAGNTGELFF.